These 21 T cell receptor beta chains originate from one sample sequenced in a study of shared clonotypes between healthy human individuals. Produced via immunoSEQ multiplex PCR; TCRdb's table is partial and in-frame only. The sample holds 2 million to 2.5 million clones, roughly 95% seen once. Sequenced input: naive CD4+ T cells sorted from blood. As for subset: CD45RA+ positively selected. All receptors come from a young man in good health.

V and J are TRBV7-9 and TRBJ1-1; D perhaps matches TRBD1 (5 bases). The germline gives CDR1 SEHNR, CDR2 FQNEAQ (reference sequence). The V and J ends lost 5 bases and 8 bases respectively, with 15 bases between them. CDR3 length: 13 residues. The CDR3 nucleotides are TGTGCCAGCAGCCTCCCGGGACCCAAAGAAGCTTTCTTT. Translation: CASSLPGPKEAFF.

A word on this clone: Within the sample, other DNA sequences also encode this same CDR3. This chain uses TRBV7-9 with TRBJ1-1; D not certain. CDR3 length: 13 residues. The germline V gene has CDR1 SEHNR and CDR2 FQNEAQ (reference sequence). The germline V and J ends were trimmed by 8 bases and 1 base, with 11 bases remaining between them. CDR3 protein: CASSPWGNTEAFF. CDR3 nucleotide sequence: TGTGCCAGCTCCCCGTGGGGGAACACTGAAGCTTTCTTT.

The rearrangement uses TRBV18 and TRBJ2-5; either TRBD1 or TRBD2 may supply D (5 bases each). Germline assignment: CDR1 KGHSH and CDR2 LQKENI. V was trimmed by 5 bases and J by 4 bases, leaving 17 bases between them. This CDR3 contains 15 residues. The CDR3 DNA is TGTGCCAGCTCATTGGGAGCCGGGGACGGAGAGACCCAGTACTTC. It specifies CASSLGAGDGETQYF.

As DNA, the CDR3 is TGTGCCAGCTCAAAACCCGGGCCCTTCGGCGAGCAGTACTTC. It encodes CASSKPGPFGEQYF. The rearrangement links TRBV18 to TRBJ2-7; D gene unclear. Germline V gives CDR1 KGHSH, CDR2 LQKENI. This CDR3 region has 14 residues. Trimming removed 5 bases from V and 6 bases from J, with 17 bases in between.

This clone was counted a single time. The chain is built from TRBV6-1 and TRBJ1-3; D uncertain. CDR3 length equals 20 residues. Germline-derived CDR1 and CDR2 are MNHNS and SASEGT. Deletions cut 3 bases from V and 0 bases from J, with 24 bases between. CDR3: CASSDGGLLRTDLSGNTIYF. The CDR3 coding sequence is TGTGCCAGCAGTGATGGCGGCCTCCTACGAACTGACCTCTCTGGAAACACCATATATTTT.

This rearrangement joins TRBV7-2 to TRBJ2-7; 7 bases are shared with TRBD1. Losses at the gene ends were 5 bases for V and 5 bases for J; bases not matched to a gene: 9. This CDR3 is 14 amino acids long. Germline-derived CDR1 and CDR2 are SGHTA and FQGNSA. Written as DNA, the CDR3 is TGTGCCAGCAGCGGGCAAGGGACAGTGAACGAGCAGTACTTC. Translating it yields CASSGQGTVNEQYF.

The rearrangement uses TRBV10-3 and TRBJ2-7; 8 bases agree with TRBD1. The CDR3 runs 14 residues. The trim removed 4 bases at V and 5 bases at J, leaving 7 bases unmatched. Looked up from germline, CDR1 is ENHRY and CDR2 is SYGVKD. This CDR3 is CAISGQGAMDEQYF. CDR3 coding DNA: TGTGCCATCAGTGGGCAGGGGGCAATGGACGAGCAGTACTTC.

The chain is built from TRBV6-6 and TRBJ2-7; a possible D gene is TRBD2 (6 bases). The germline V and J ends were trimmed by 5 bases and 0 bases, with 14 bases remaining between them. The CDR3 runs to 15 residues. Looked up from germline, CDR1 is MNHNY and CDR2 is SVGAGI (reference sequence). The CDR3, as DNA: TGTGCCAGCAGTCCCGGGACTCGCGGCTCCTACGAGCAGTACTTC. Its translation: CASSPGTRGSYEQYF.

This sequence joins TRBV7-8 and TRBJ2-1; D perhaps matches TRBD2 (6 bases). V lost 5 bases, J lost 5 bases, and 13 bases lay in between. The CDR3 runs to 14 residues. Germline assignment: CDR1 SGHVS and CDR2 FQNEAQ. CDR3 region: CASSPRDFNNEQFF. The CDR3 DNA reads TGTGCCAGCAGCCCGCGGGACTTTAACAATGAGCAGTTCTTC.

Turning to this clone: This same CDR3 is encoded by further DNA sequences in the sample. The genes are TRBV6-1 and TRBJ1-1; D is unclear. Trimming left V 3 bases short and J 1 base short, with 9 bases between. This CDR3 region has 14 residues. CDR1 is MNHNS, CDR2 SASEGT, per germline. CDR3 in DNA: TGTGCCAGCAGTGAGTACAGCCGGAACACTGAAGCTTTCTTT. Its protein is CASSEYSRNTEAFF.

On this clone itself: This sample includes further DNA sequences coding for the same CDR3. The rearrangement uses TRBV5-5 and TRBJ2-6; D gene unclear. V lost 2 bases to trimming and J lost 0 bases, with 6 bases between them. There are 15 residues in the CDR3. Per the germline V gene, CDR1 is SGHKS and CDR2 is YYEKEE (reference sequence). CDR3 nucleotide sequence: TGTGCCAGCAGCTTAGGAGTCTCTGGGGCCAACGTCCTGACTTTC. This encodes CASSLGVSGANVLTF.

The CDR3 here is CASSDDYTDTQYF. CDR3 DNA: TGTGCCAGCAGCGACGACTACACAGATACGCAGTATTTT. The J gene is TRBJ2-3, the V gene TRBV9, with D possibly matching TRBD2 (5 bases). Germline CDR1 SGDLS, CDR2 YYNGEE. Trimming removed 3 bases from V and 2 bases from J, with 7 bases in between. The CDR3 runs 13 residues.

A single count supports this clone. The chain combines TRBV5-1 with TRBJ2-7; the D is unclear. The CDR3 has 15 amino acids. The V and J ends lost 6 bases and 0 bases respectively, with 16 bases between them. Germline V gives CDR1 SGHRS, CDR2 YFSETQ. Here the CDR3 DNA reads TGCGCCAGCACCCCTGGTGACCAATTCTCCTACGAGCAGTACTTC. Translated: CASTPGDQFSYEQYF.

The chain is built from TRBV2 and TRBJ2-2; 7 bases align to TRBD2. V was pared by 5 bases and J by 7 bases, with 10 bases of the junction left unmatched. This CDR3 has 15 amino acids. Per germline, CDR1 SNHLY and CDR2 FYNNEI. The DNA of the CDR3 is TGTGCCAGCAGTCTGAGGCGGGGGAATAGCGGGGAGCTGTTTTTT. As protein: CASSLRRGNSGELFF. The variable domain in full, completed from reference TRBV2 and TRBJ2-2, reads EPEVTQTPSHQVTQMGQEVILRCVPISNHLYFYWYRQILGQKVEFLVSFYNNEISEKSEIFDDQFSVERPDGSNFTLKIRSTKLEDSAMYFCASSLRRGNSGELFFGEGSRLTVL.

V gene TRBV5-1 combines with J gene TRBJ2-3; no definite D call. CDR1 and CDR2 (germline): SGHRS, YFSETQ. Deletions cut 4 bases from V and 3 bases from J, with 9 bases between. The CDR3 totals 13 residues. CDR3: CASSEEITDTQYF. The CDR3 DNA sequence: TGCGCCAGCAGCGAGGAAATTACAGATACGCAGTATTTT. Full variable domain (remainder filled in from reference TRBV5-1 and TRBJ2-3): KAGVTQTPRYLIKTRGQQVTLSCSPISGHRSVSWYQQTPGQGLQFLFEYFSETQRNKGNFPGRFSGRQFSNSRSEMNVSTLELGDSALYLCASSEEITDTQYFGPGTRLTVL.

This rearrangement joins TRBV11-2 to TRBJ2-7; tentative D call: TRBD1 (5 bases). This CDR3 contains 13 residues. The V gene's germline CDR1 is SGHAT and CDR2 FQNNGV. V lost 5 bases and J 3 bases, leaving 11 bases between the germline ends. CDR3 in amino acids: CASSLDTIYEQYF. The CDR3 region has the DNA TGTGCCAGCAGCCTGGACACTATCTACGAGCAGTACTTC.

V and J are TRBV15 and TRBJ1-2, with 9 bases lining up with TRBD1. V trimming: 2 bases; J trimming: 6 bases; junction bases outside the gene matches: 7. From germline, CDR1 is LNHNV and CDR2 YYDKDF (reference sequence). The CDR3 covers 15 residues. The CDR3 DNA reads TGTGCCACCAGCAGATCGACAGGGGGGGTCGATGGCTACACCTTC. Protein: CATSRSTGGVDGYTF.

The chain recombines TRBV7-9 with TRBJ2-7; a weak D match, TRBD1 (6 bases). V dropped 3 bases and J dropped 3 bases, with 18 bases sitting between them. The CDR3 runs 16 residues. Germline V gives CDR1 SEHNR, CDR2 FQNEAQ (reference sequence). The CDR3 nucleotides are TGTGCCAGCAGCTTCCGGCGGCAGGGACATATCTACGAGCAGTACTTC. This codes for CASSFRRQGHIYEQYF.

V gene TRBV27 combines with J gene TRBJ2-3; D might be TRBD1 (6 bases). Trimming left V 0 bases short and J 3 bases short, with 13 bases between. CDR1 is MNHEY and CDR2 is SMNVEV in the germline V gene (reference sequence). This CDR3 comprises 16 residues. This CDR3 is CASSLSQQGRTDTQYF. The DNA of the CDR3 is TGTGCCAGCAGTTTATCTCAACAGGGAAGGACAGATACGCAGTATTTT.

Notes on this clone: This sample includes further DNA sequences coding for the same CDR3. The chain links TRBV7-3 to TRBJ2-3; 8 nucleotides line up with TRBD2. Per germline, CDR1 SGHTA and CDR2 FQGTGA. The CDR3 is 14 amino acids. V was clipped by 4 bases and J by 6 bases; unmatched bases: 6. The CDR3 sequence: CASSSGLASDTQYF. As DNA, the CDR3 is TGTGCCAGCAGCTCCGGACTAGCCTCCGATACGCAGTATTTT.

The chain links TRBV19 to TRBJ2-2; D uncertain. CDR3 length equals 15 residues. The V and J ends lost 5 bases and 6 bases respectively, with 16 bases between them. Germline-derived CDR1 and CDR2 are LNHDA and SQIVND (reference sequence). The CDR3 loop is CASSPRQNAAGELFF. The CDR3 DNA is TGTGCCAGTAGTCCTCGACAAAACGCGGCCGGGGAGCTGTTTTTT.